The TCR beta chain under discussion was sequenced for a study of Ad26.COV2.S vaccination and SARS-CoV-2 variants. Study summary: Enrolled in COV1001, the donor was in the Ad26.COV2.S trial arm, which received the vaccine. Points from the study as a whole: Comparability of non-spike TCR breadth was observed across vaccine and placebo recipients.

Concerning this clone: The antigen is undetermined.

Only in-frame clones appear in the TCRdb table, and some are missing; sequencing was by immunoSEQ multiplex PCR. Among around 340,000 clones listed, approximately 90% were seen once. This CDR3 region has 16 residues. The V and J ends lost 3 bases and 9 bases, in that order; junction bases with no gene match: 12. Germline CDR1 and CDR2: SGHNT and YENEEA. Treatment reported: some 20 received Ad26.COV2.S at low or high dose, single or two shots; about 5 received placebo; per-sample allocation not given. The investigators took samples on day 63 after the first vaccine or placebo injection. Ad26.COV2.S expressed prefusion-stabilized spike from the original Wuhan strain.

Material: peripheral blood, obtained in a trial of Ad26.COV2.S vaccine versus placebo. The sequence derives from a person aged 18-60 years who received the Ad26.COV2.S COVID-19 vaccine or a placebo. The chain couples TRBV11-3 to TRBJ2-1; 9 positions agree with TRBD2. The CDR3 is CASSFRKRGVRVEQFF. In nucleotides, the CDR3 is TGTGCCAGCAGCTTCCGTAAGCGGGGGGTTAGGGTTGAGCAGTTCTTC.